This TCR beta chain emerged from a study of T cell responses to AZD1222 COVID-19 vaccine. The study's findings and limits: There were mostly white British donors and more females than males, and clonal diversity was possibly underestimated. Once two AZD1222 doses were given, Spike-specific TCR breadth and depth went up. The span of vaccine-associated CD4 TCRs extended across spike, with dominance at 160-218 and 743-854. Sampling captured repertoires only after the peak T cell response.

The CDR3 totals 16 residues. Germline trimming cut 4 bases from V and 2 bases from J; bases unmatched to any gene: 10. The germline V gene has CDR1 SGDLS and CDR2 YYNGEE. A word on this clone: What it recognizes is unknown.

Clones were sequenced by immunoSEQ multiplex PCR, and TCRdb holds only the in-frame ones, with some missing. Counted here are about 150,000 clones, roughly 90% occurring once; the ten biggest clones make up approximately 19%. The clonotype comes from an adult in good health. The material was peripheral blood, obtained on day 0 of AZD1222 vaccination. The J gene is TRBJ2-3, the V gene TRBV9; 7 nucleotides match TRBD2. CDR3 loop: CASSPRRGGITDTQYF. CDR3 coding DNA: TGTGCCAGCAGCCCCCGGAGGGGAGGGATCACAGATACGCAGTATTTT.